This T cell receptor (beta chain) was identified in a study of control samples from healthy donors and cancer patients. The germline V and J ends were trimmed by 4 bases and 8 bases, with 17 bases remaining between them. The CDR3 is 15 residues long. Germline CDR1 is LNHDA and CDR2 is SQIVND (reference sequence). In this sample, this clone turned up once. Profiled with immunoSEQ multiplex PCR; TCRdb holds only in-frame clones, not every one. The data contain 65,000 to 95,000 clones, about nine tenths of them singletons. This sequence joins TRBV19 and TRBJ2-2; D possibly matches TRBD1 or TRBD2 (5 bases each). The clonotype comes from a man in his fifties or sixties in good health. Source material: blood. CDR3: CASSKSPGTAGELFF. CDR3 in DNA: TGTGCCAGTAGTAAAAGTCCCGGGACGGCGGGGGAGCTGTTTTTT.